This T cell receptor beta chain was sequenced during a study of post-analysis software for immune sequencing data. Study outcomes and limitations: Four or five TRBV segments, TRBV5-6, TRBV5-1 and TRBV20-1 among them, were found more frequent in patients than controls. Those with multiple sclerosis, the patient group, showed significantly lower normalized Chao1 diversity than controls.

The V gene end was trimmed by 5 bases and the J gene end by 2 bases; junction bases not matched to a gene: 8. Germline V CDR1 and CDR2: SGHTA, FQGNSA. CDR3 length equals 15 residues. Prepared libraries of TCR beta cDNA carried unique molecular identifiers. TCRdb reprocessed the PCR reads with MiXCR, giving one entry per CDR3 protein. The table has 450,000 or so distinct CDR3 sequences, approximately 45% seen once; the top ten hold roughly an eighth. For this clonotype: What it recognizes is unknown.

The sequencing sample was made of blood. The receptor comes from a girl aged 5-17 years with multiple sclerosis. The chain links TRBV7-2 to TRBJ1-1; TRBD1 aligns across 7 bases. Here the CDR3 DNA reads TGTGCCAGCAGCCCAGGGGGTTTTGTAAACACTGAAGCTTTCTTT. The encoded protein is CASSPGGFVNTEAFF.